This TCR beta chain was captured by sequencing in a study of PD-L1 blockade in urothelial cancer. Overall study context: The analyses of blood took place 3 weeks (second dose) and 6 weeks after treatment start. General study findings and limits: Below-median pretreatment blood TCR clonality was a predictor of better survival.

The CDR3 is made up of 12 amino acids. In germline, CDR1 is LNHDA, CDR2 SQIVND (reference sequence). Trimming removed 10 bases from V and 1 base from J, with 8 bases in between. PCRs each included synthetic TCR analog templates spiked in. Sequenced by immunoSEQ multiplex PCR; TCRdb stores in-frame clones only, minus some. The sample carries 46,000 or so clones, 70% to 90% recorded once. Locally advanced or metastatic urothelial carcinoma was diagnosed in the patients. With respect to this clone: Its antigen is undetermined.

The rearrangement uses TRBV19 and TRBJ1-5; tentatively, D is TRBD1 (5 bases). The sequences come from PBMCs, collected around atezolizumab (anti-PD-L1) treatment. This clonotype originated in a man in his 60s with urothelial cancer. The CDR3 DNA reads as TGTGCCACTTCAGGGAGCAATCAGCCCCAGCATTTT. This codes for CATSGSNQPQHF.